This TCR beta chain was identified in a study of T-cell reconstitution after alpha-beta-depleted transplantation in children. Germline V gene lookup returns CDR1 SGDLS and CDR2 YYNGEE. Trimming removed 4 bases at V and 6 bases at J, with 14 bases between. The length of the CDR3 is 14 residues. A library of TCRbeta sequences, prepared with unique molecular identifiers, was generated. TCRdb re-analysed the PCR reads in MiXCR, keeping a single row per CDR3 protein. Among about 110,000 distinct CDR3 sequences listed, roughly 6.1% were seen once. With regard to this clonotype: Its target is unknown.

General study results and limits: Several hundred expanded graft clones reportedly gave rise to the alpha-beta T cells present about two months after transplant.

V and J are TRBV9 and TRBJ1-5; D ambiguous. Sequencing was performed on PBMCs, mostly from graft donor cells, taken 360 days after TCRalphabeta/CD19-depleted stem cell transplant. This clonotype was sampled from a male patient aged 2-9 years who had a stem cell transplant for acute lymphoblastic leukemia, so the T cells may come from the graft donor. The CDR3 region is CASSPGGEVQPQHF. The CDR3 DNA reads TGTGCCAGCAGCCCCGGCGGGGAGGTTCAGCCCCAGCATTTT.